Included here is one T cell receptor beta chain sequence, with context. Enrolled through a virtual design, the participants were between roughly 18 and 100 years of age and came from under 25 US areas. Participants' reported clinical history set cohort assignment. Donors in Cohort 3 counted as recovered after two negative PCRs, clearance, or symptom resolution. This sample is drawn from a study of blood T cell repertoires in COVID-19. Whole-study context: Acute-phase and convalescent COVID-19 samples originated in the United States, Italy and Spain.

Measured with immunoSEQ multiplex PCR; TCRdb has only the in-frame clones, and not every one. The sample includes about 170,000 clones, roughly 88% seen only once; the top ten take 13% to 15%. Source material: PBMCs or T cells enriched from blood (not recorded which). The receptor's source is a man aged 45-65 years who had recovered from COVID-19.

CDR3 sequence: CASSSGQTPYNEQFF. The CDR3 DNA follows: TGTGCCAGCAGTTCGGGACAGACTCCCTACAATGAGCAGTTCTTC. The chain links TRBV27 to TRBJ2-1; 7 bases fit TRBD1. Germline V gene sequence: CDR1 MNHEY, CDR2 SMNVEV (reference sequence). The CDR3 runs to 15 residues. J lost 2 bases, V lost 4 bases, and 5 bases had no gene match.